Listed below are T cell receptor beta chains from one sample, sequenced in a study of breast tumors, draining lymph nodes, adjacent tissues. One entry per CDR3 protein, called by TCRdb with MiXCR from the multiplex PCR reads. The sample lists 250,000 or so distinct CDR3 sequences; around 30% were seen once. Source material: axillary lymph node tissue. Source of these receptors: a female donor with breast cancer. Some clones in this sample may be carry-over from other donors' samples. Both conserved end residues are trimmed from each CDR3. Clone sizes are given selectively: once, few, many, or a class where the clone is expanded.

abundance,v_gene,j_gene,CDR3aa
NA,TRBV11-3,TRBJ2-6,ASGLPGATVLT
NA,TRBV10-3,TRBJ2-2,AISGTSGTNTGELF
few,TRBV12-3/TRBV12-4,TRBJ2-7,ASSLSSGIGGRREQY
NA,TRBV30,TRBJ2-7,AWRRSANYEQY
many,TRBV4-1,TRBJ1-4,ASSQGDKNEKLF
many,TRBV7-9,TRBJ2-1,ASSFFAAAGVGNEQF
many,TRBV20-1,TRBJ2-1,SALTPLGGSYNEQF
many,TRBV20-1,TRBJ2-5,SVLKAVETQY
many,TRBV5-6,TRBJ2-5,ASRGTSGKKETQY
NA,TRBV20-1,TRBJ2-2,SAILGLAGGPFGELF
NA,TRBV10-3,TRBJ1-2,AISESQGMGNT
many,TRBV7-8,TRBJ2-7,ASSLLSGTGDHEQY
once,TRBV20-1,TRBJ2-6,SRDGRAGSSYEQYFGANVLT
NA,TRBV19,TRBJ2-3,ASSITDPSSGTQY
once,TRBV7-6,TRBJ2-5,ASSLAGSFLETQY
many,TRBV20-1,TRBJ1-2,SAIDSQYGYT
NA,TRBV6-1,TRBJ2-7,ASSELVSGDRYEQY
NA,TRBV5-4,TRBJ2-7,ACSTGLAESYEQY
many,TRBV11-3,TRBJ2-2,ASSSWTGLNTGELF
NA,TRBV7-2,TRBJ2-1,ASSLLIGEDEQF
few,TRBV6-1,TRBJ1-2,AGRVGTGSSGYT
many,TRBV11-1,TRBJ2-3,ASSLEGLADPTDTQY
NA,TRBV19,TRBJ1-1,ASRPGPSNTEAF
many,TRBV10-1,TRBJ2-1,ASSESTLRSEQF
NA,TRBV20-1,NA,SARSGTGPYEQY
many,TRBV7-6,TRBJ2-7,ASSLAGGQSEEQY
many,TRBV19,TRBJ2-1,ASSRDAGGPNEQF
many,TRBV2,TRBJ2-6,ASNGRNSGANVLT
many,TRBV29-1,TRBJ2-5,SVAGDRKETQY
NA,TRBV11-2,TRBJ2-1,ASSQRLAAGAYNKQF
NA,TRBV5-1,TRBJ2-3,ASSKLAGGTDTQY
many,TRBV20-1,TRBJ2-7,SAETSGPYEQY
many,TRBV7-6,TRBJ2-1,ASSMSGNYNEQF
many,TRBV5-6,TRBJ1-6,ASSLVENSPLH
NA,TRBV29-1,TRBJ2-1,AWEGLAGGSSYNEQF
NA,TRBV24-1,TRBJ1-1,ATSTHASTEAF
NA,TRBV18,TRBJ2-2,ASSPDQPGGELF
many,TRBV20-1,TRBJ2-7,SASSLVNYEQY
NA,TRBV15,TRBJ2-3,ATSRDWSATDTRY
NA,TRBV20-1,TRBJ2-4,SARDGPLSMGDIQY
many,TRBV30,TRBJ1-6,AWSEFAGNSPLH
many,TRBV20-1,TRBJ1-6,SARPGQYNSPLH
many,TRBV24-1,TRBJ2-2,ATSDTLNTGELF
NA,TRBV18,TRBJ1-1,ASSPGTRDIEAF
many,TRBV5-8,TRBJ1-6,ASSRDTSPLH
many,TRBV4-2,TRBJ2-1,ASSLSGAGDGEQF